Described below is a single T cell receptor (beta chain) sequence and its context. What it binds is not known. These data belong to a study of T cells expressing NK-cell markers. General observations from the study: In about 6 donors, dominant CD3+CD56+NKG2C+ clonotypes ranked among the top 10 CD8+ clonotypes.

Each CDR3 protein gets one entry in TCRdb, which reprocessed the 5' RACE reads and gives no DNA. In total, the table holds under 500,000 distinct CDR3 sequences. CDR3 length: 13 residues. CDR1 is SGHAT and CDR2 is FQNNGV in the germline V gene. This TCR was recovered from a woman between 18 and 70 years old in good health. The sample was blood T cells: a sorted CD56 or NKG2C T cell subset, CD4+ or CD8+ T cells, or bulk PBMC T cells (not recorded which). The chain links TRBV11-2 to TRBJ1-2; the TRBD1 assignment by TCRdb is unverifiable without DNA. The CDR3 region is CASSSPRAYGYTF.